The rows below give T cell receptor beta chains drawn from one sample of a study of identical twins. One entry per CDR3 protein, called by TCRdb with MiXCR from the 5' RACE reads. The sample records under 300,000 distinct CDR3 sequences, 5.5% to 7.5% being singletons. This same sample was also taken into another study, of T cells expressing NK-cell markers.

The sequencing input was CD8+ T cells sorted from blood. Receptors were obtained from a woman aged 18 to 35 in good health. CDR3s include the opening cysteine and the closing phenylalanine or tryptophan. D genes are given only for firm matches. Only part of the rows carry a size: once, few, many, or a class if the clone is expanded.

>many|TRBJ2-5|-|TRBV12-3/TRBV12-4
CASSSTRRRETQYF
TGTGCCAGCAGTTCGACACGCCGTCGGGAGACCCAGTACTTC
>-|TRBJ2-7|-|TRBV6-2/TRBV6-3
CASSYGTPASEQYF
TGTGCCAGCAGTTACGGGACACCCGCCTCCGAGCAGTACTTC
>few|TRBJ2-1|-|TRBV5-5
CASSSSEQFF
TGTGCCAGCAGCTCGAGTGAGCAGTTCTTC
>many|TRBJ1-1|-|TRBV12-3/TRBV12-4
CASSFREDTEAFF
TGTGCCAGCAGTTTCAGGGAGGACACTGAAGCTTTCTTT
>many|TRBJ2-1|TRBD2|TRBV3-1
CASSQITSGNFNEQFF
TGTGCCAGCAGCCAGATAACTAGCGGGAACTTCAATGAGCAGTTCTTC
>-|TRBJ2-1|-|TRBV27
CASTESDGLSYNEQFF
TGTGCCAGCACCGAATCCGACGGGCTCTCCTACAATGAGCAGTTCTTC
>few|TRBJ1-2|TRBD1|TRBV7-2
CASRLTRRKKTGDEDYGYTF
TGTGCCAGCAGGTTAACGAGACGCAAGAAGACAGGGGATGAGGACTATGGCTACACCTTC
>few|TRBJ2-7|TRBD1|TRBV29-1
CSVEEGQGGYEQYF
TGCAGCGTTGAAGAAGGACAGGGTGGGTACGAGCAGTACTTC
>few|TRBJ2-1|TRBD2|TRBV5-6
CASSVTSGGPSYNEQFF
TGTGCCAGCAGCGTGACTAGCGGGGGGCCCTCCTACAATGAGCAGTTCTTC
>-|TRBJ2-1|TRBD2|TRBV4-1
CASSQPTSGIRYNEQFF
TGCGCCAGCAGCCAACCTACTAGCGGGATTCGCTACAATGAGCAGTTCTTC
>-|TRBJ2-1|-|TRBV7-2
CASSLSRQGDNEQFF
TGTGCCAGCAGCTTGTCGCGACAAGGAGACAATGAGCAGTTCTTC
>few|TRBJ2-1|TRBD1|TRBV4-1
CASSHPDRAGEQFF
TGCGCCAGCAGCCATCCTGACAGGGCCGGTGAGCAGTTCTTC
>many|TRBJ2-5|-|TRBV15
CATSRERGLETQYF
TGTGCCACCAGCAGAGAACGGGGTTTGGAGACCCAGTACTTC
>few|TRBJ1-1|-|TRBV18
CASSPPAGNTEAFF
TGTGCCAGCTCACCACCGGCCGGGAACACTGAAGCTTTCTTT
>few|TRBJ2-3|-|TRBV27
CASSRTGSSTDTQYF
TGTGCCAGCAGTCGGACGGGATCTAGCACAGATACGCAGTATTTT
>many|TRBJ2-1|TRBD1|TRBV4-3
CASSLGTGGRDEQFF
TGCGCCAGCAGCCTAGGGACAGGGGGCAGGGATGAGCAGTTCTTC
>few|TRBJ1-2|-|TRBV20-1
CSAPDPEGYTF
TGCAGTGCTCCGGACCCCGAGGGCTACACCTTC
>few|TRBJ1-1|-|TRBV4-3
CASSQGYEAFF
TGCGCCAGCAGCCAAGGATATGAAGCTTTCTTT
>-|TRBJ2-4|-|TRBV25-1
CASIGGGLGIQYF
TGTGCCAGCATTGGAGGAGGTTTGGGCATTCAGTACTTC
>-|TRBJ1-2|-|TRBV18
CASSLSGHYTF
TGTGCCAGCTCACTATCCGGGCACTACACCTTC
>many|TRBJ2-7|TRBD2|TRBV6-1
CASTSGSGSSYEQYF
TGTGCCAGCACCTCGGGTAGCGGGAGCTCCTACGAGCAGTACTTC
>few|TRBJ1-2|-|TRBV6-1
CASATGSGKGDYTF
TGTGCCAGCGCAACCGGTTCGGGGAAAGGTGACTACACCTTC
>few|TRBJ2-7|-|TRBV6-1
CASSDVRSDYEQYF
TGTGCCAGCAGTGATGTACGGTCCGATTACGAGCAGTACTTC
>-|TRBJ1-1|-|TRBV25-1
CASSEQGNTEAFF
TGTGCCAGCAGTGAGCAGGGAAACACTGAAGCTTTCTTT
>-|TRBJ2-7|TRBD2|TRBV4-1
CASSPRSGARFLEQYF
TGCGCCAGCAGCCCACGTAGCGGGGCCCGCTTCCTTGAGCAGTACTTC
>-|TRBJ2-7|-|TRBV12-3/TRBV12-4
CASSVGRGRTYEQYF
TGTGCCAGCAGTGTGGGGCGGGGTAGGACCTACGAGCAGTACTTC
>-|TRBJ2-1|-|TRBV18
CASSRDVGATSYNEQFF
TGTGCCAGCTCACGGGACGTGGGGGCCACCTCCTACAATGAGCAGTTCTTC
>once|TRBJ2-7|-|TRBV7-8
CASSPRQGPYEQYF
TGTGCCAGCAGCCCCCGGCAGGGACCCTACGAGCAGTACTTC
>-|TRBJ2-5|TRBD2|TRBV13
CASSPPSGGTRETQYF
TGTGCCAGCAGCCCCCCTAGCGGGGGGACTCGGGAGACCCAGTACTTC
>many|TRBJ1-1|-|TRBV6-4
CASSDGHTEAFF
TGTGCCAGCAGTGACGGTCACACTGAAGCTTTCTTT
>-|TRBJ1-1|-|TRBV11-2
CASSLLAGRLTEAFF
TGTGCCAGCAGCTTATTAGCAGGGAGGCTCACTGAAGCTTTCTTT
>-|TRBJ2-7|-|TRBV11-2
CASSLVGVSNEQYF
TGTGCCAGCAGCTTAGTTGGGGTCTCGAACGAGCAGTACTTC
>many|TRBJ2-1|-|TRBV20-1
CSASQTGIGRSYNEQFF
TGCAGTGCTTCCCAAACAGGGATAGGAAGGTCCTACAATGAGCAGTTCTTC
>few|TRBJ2-2|-|TRBV2
CASIGSYTGELFF
TGTGCCAGCATCGGCAGCTACACCGGGGAGCTGTTTTTT
>-|TRBJ2-1|TRBD2|TRBV12-3/TRBV12-4
CASSLAIGASGGLSSYNEQFF
TGTGCCAGCAGTTTAGCGATAGGGGCTAGCGGGGGCCTTAGCTCCTACAATGAGCAGTTCTTC
>few|TRBJ2-7|TRBD2|TRBV11-2
CASSLSNVFPGLGSYEQYF
TGTGCCAGCAGCTTAAGTAATGTTTTCCCGGGACTAGGCTCCTACGAGCAGTACTTC
>-|TRBJ2-1|-|TRBV20-1
CSARDQGTGNEQFF
TGCAGTGCTAGGGATCAGGGTACGGGAAATGAGCAGTTCTTC
>-|TRBJ2-5|TRBD2|TRBV11-1
CASSFPALGKLAGEGTQYF
TGTGCCAGCAGCTTTCCAGCTCTCGGGAAACTAGCGGGAGAAGGGACCCAGTACTTC
>-|TRBJ1-1|-|TRBV29-1
CSVERVGLTEAFF
TGCAGCGTTGAAAGGGTAGGGCTCACTGAAGCTTTCTTT
>few|TRBJ1-1|-|TRBV7-9
CASSYRVVSFITEAFF
TGTGCCAGCAGCTATAGGGTCGTTTCGTTTATAACTGAAGCTTTCTTT
>-|TRBJ2-1|TRBD2|TRBV4-3
CASSQAIPLAGLYNEQFF
TGCGCCAGCAGCCAAGCGATCCCACTAGCGGGACTCTACAATGAGCAGTTCTTC
>-|TRBJ2-1|-|TRBV7-9
CASSGEWDTNNEQFF
TGTGCCAGCAGCGGAGAGTGGGACACCAACAATGAGCAGTTCTTC
>many|TRBJ2-3|-|TRBV5-1
CASSLVGTASTDTQYF
TGCGCCAGCAGCTTGGTGGGGACGGCTAGCACAGATACGCAGTATTTT
>few|TRBJ1-1|-|TRBV7-9
CASSSAENTEAFF
TGTGCCAGCAGCTCTGCGGAGAACACTGAAGCTTTCTTT
>-|TRBJ2-1|-|TRBV7-9
CASSLGDRGPGGDEQFF
TGTGCCAGCAGCTTAGGGGATAGGGGCCCGGGCGGCGATGAGCAGTTCTTC
>many|TRBJ2-2|-|TRBV7-8
CASSGWGPDTGELFF
TGTGCCAGCAGTGGATGGGGGCCGGACACCGGGGAGCTGTTTTTT
>-|TRBJ1-4|TRBD1|TRBV9
CASSAGTGAEKLFF
TGTGCCAGCAGCGCCGGGACAGGGGCTGAAAAACTGTTTTTT